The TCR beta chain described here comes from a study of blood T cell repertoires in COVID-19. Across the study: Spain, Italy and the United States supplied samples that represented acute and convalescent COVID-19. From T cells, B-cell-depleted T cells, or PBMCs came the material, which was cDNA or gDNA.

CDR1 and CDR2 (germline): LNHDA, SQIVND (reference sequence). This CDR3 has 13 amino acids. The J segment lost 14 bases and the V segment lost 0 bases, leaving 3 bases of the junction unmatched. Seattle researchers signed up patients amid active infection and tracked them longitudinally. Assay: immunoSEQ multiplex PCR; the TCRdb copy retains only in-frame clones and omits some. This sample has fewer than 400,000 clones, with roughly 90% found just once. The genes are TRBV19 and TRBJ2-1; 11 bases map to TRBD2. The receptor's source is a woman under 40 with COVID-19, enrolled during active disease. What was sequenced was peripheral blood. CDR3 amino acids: CASSIELAGDKFF. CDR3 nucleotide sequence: TGTGCCAGTAGTATAGAACTAGCGGGAGATAAGTTCTTC.